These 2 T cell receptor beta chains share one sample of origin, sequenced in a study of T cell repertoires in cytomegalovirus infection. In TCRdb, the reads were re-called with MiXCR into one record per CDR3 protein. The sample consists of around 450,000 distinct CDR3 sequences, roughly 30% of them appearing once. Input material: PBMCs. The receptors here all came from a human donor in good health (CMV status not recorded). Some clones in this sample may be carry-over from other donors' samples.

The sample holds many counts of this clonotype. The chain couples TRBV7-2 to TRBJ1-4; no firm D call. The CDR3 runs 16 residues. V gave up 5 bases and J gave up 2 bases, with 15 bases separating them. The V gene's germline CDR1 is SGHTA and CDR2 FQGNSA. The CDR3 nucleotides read TGTGCCAGCAGCCCCGGGTGGGGTCCCACTAATGAAAAACTGTTTTTT. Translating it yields CASSPGWGPTNEKLFF.

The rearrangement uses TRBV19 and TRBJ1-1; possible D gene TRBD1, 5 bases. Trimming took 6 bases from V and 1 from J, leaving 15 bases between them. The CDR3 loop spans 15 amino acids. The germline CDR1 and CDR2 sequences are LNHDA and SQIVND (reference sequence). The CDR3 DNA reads TGTGCCAGTAGGGGCGGGGGAATGAGGAACACTGAAGCTTTCTTT. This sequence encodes CASRGGGMRNTEAFF.